This TCR beta chain was recorded in a study of blood T cell repertoires in COVID-19. Study overall: PBMCs, B-cell-depleted T cells, or T cells provided the cDNA or gDNA that made up the material.

Using immunoSEQ multiplex PCR, the repertoire was profiled, and TCRdb retains in-frame clones only, with some absent. The repertoire holds roughly 380,000 clones, with about nine tenths as singletons. The participants were between roughly 18 and 100 years old and came from about two dozen US areas. Per the germline V gene, CDR1 is LNHNV and CDR2 is YYDKDF (reference sequence). V lost 5 bases and J 8 bases, leaving 21 bases between the germline ends. This CDR3 is built from 16 residues. This clonotype originated in a woman aged 30 to 39 who had been exposed to COVID-19. Material: PBMCs or T cells enriched from blood (not recorded which). The rearrangement joins TRBV15 to TRBJ1-4; D may be TRBD1 (6 bases). As DNA, the CDR3 is TGTGCCACCAGCCCCCGGACAGTGACTTCGGGGGAAAAACTGTTTTTT. It yields the protein CATSPRTVTSGEKLFF.